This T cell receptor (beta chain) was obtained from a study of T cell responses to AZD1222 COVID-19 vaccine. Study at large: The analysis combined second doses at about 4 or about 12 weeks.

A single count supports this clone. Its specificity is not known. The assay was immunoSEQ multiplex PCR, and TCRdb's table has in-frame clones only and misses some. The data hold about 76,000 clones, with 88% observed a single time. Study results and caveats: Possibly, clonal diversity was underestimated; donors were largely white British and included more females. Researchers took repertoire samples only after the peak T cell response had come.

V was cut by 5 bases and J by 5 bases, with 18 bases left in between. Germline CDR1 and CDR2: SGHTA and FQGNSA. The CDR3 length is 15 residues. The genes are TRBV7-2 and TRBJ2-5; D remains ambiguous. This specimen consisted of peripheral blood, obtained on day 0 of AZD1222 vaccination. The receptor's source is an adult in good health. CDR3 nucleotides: TGTGCCAGCAGCGCACAACTGAGCTACGGGGAGACCCAGTACTTC. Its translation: CASSAQLSYGETQYF. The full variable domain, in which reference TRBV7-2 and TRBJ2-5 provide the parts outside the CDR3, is GAGVSQSPSNKVTEKGKDVELRCDPISGHTALYWYRQSLGQGLEFLIYFQGNSAPDKSGLPSDRFSAERTGGSVSTLTIQRTQQEDSAVYLCASSAQLSYGETQYFGPGTRLLVL.